The text below deals with one T cell receptor (beta chain). Sequencing was performed with immunoSEQ multiplex PCR; in TCRdb, only in-frame clones are kept and a portion is missing. This table has more than 55,000 clones, roughly nine tenths appearing once. Germline V gives CDR1 SGHNT, CDR2 YYREEE (reference sequence). V was pared by 3 bases and J by 4 bases, with 16 bases between. This CDR3 has 15 amino acids. These data belong to a study of OX40 agonist ivuxolimab in advanced cancers. The TCR comes from an adult with an advanced solid tumor such as melanoma, head and neck, liver or kidney cancer. The sample consisted of CD4+ or CD8+ T cells sorted from blood, taken in a trial of the OX40 agonist ivuxolimab. The rearrangement joins TRBV5-4 to TRBJ1-2; possibly TRBD1 for D (5 bases). This CDR3 is CASSSGGRDTYGYTF. The CDR3 coding sequence is TGTGCCAGCAGCTCGGGGGGGAGGGATACCTATGGCTACACCTTC.